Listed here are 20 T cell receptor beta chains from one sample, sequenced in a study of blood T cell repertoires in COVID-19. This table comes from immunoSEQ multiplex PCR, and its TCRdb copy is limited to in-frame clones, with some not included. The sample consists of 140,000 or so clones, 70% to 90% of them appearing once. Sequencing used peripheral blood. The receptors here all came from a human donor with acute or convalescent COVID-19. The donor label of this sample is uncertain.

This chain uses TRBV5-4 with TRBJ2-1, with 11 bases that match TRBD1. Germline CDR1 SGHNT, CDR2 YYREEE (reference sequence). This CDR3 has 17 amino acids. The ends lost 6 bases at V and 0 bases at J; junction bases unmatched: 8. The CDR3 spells CASKWTGGPSSYNEQFF. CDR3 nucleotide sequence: TGTGCCAGCAAATGGACAGGGGGCCCGAGCTCCTACAATGAGCAGTTCTTC.

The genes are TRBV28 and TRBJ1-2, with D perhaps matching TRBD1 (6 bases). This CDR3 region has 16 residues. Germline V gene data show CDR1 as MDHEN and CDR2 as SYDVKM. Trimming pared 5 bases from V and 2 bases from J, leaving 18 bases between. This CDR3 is CASSGDKAYTNYGYTF. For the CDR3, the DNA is TGTGCCAGCAGTGGGGACAAGGCTTACACGAACTATGGCTACACCTTC.

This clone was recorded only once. DNA for the CDR3: TGTGCCAGCAGGTCAGGGTCCGGGACATATTACGAGCAGTACTTC. Protein product: CASRSGSGTYYEQYF. The chain recombines TRBV2 with TRBJ2-7; maybe TRBD1 (6 bases). Trimming pared 6 bases from V and 4 bases from J, leaving 19 bases between. The CDR3 length is 15 residues. The germline CDR1 and CDR2 sequences are SNHLY and FYNNEI. Together with reference TRBV2 and TRBJ2-7, the CDR3 gives the full variable domain: EPEVTQTPSHQVTQMGQEVILRCVPISNHLYFYWYRQILGQKVEFLVSFYNNEISEKSEIFDDQFSVERPDGSNFTLKIRSTKLEDSAMYFCASRSGSGTYYEQYFGPGTRLTVT.

Written as DNA, the CDR3 is TGTGCCAGCACCAACTTAGCGGGGGGGGCCAAAGATACGCAGTATTTT. This gives the protein CASTNLAGGAKDTQYF. J is TRBJ2-3 and V is TRBV27, with 11 positions matching TRBD2. Germline V gene data show CDR1 as MNHEY and CDR2 as SMNVEV (reference sequence). The junction had 11 bases not matched to a gene; V was cut back by 7 bases and J by 5 bases. The CDR3 covers 16 residues.

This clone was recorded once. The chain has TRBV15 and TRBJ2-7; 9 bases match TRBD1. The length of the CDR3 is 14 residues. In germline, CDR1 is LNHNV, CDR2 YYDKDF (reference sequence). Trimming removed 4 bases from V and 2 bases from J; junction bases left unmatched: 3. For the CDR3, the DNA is TGTGCCACCAGCAAGGGGGACAGGGCCTACGAGCAGTACTTC. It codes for CATSKGDRAYEQYF.

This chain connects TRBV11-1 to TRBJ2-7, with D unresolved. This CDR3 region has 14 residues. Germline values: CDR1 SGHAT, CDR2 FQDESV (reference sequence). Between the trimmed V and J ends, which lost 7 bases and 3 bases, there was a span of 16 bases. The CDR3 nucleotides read TGTGCCAGCACAAGTCGCGGATCGATCTACGAGCAGTACTTC. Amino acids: CASTSRGSIYEQYF. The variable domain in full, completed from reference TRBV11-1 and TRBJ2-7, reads EAEVAQSPRYKITEKSQAVAFWCDPISGHATLYWYRQILGQGPELLVQFQDESVVDDSQLPKDRFSAERLKGVDSTLKIQPAELGDSAMYLCASTSRGSIYEQYFGPGTRLTVT.

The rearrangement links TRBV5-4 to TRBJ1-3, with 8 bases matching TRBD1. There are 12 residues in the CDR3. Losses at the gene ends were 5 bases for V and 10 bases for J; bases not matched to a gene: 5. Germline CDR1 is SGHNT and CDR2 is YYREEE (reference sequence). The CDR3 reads CASSTRQGTIYF. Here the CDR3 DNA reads TGTGCCAGCAGTACCAGACAGGGGACCATATATTTT.

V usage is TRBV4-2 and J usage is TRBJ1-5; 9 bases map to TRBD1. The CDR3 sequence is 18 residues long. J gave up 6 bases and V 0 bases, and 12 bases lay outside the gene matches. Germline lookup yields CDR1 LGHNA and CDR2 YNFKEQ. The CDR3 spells CASSQEDSALTGGQPQHF. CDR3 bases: TGTGCCAGCAGCCAAGAGGATTCGGCTTTGACAGGGGGTCAGCCCCAGCATTTT.

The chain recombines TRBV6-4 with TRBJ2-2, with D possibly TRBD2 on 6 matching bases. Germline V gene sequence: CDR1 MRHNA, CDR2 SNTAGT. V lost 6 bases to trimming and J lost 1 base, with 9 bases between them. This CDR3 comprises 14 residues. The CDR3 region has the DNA TGTGCCAGCAGATTGGGGGGGAACACCGGGGAGCTGTTTTTT. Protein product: CASRLGGNTGELFF.

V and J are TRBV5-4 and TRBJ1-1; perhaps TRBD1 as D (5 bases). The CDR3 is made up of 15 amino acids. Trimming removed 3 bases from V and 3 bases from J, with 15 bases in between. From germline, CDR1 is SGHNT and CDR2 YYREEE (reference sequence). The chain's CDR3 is CASSSPLRGDTEAFF. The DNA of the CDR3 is TGTGCCAGCAGCTCCCCGCTGCGGGGGGACACTGAAGCTTTCTTT. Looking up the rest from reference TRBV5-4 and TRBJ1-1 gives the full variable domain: ETGVTQSPTHLIKTRGQQVTLRCSSQSGHNTVSWYQQALGQGPQFIFQYYREEENGRGNFPPRFSGLQFPNYSSELNVNALELDDSALYLCASSSPLRGDTEAFFGQGTRLTVV.

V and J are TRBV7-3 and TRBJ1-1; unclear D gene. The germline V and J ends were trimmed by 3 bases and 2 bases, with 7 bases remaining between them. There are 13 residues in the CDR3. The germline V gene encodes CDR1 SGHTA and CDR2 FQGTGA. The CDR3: CASSFSGNTEAFF. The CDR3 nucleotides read TGTGCCAGCAGCTTTTCGGGAAACACTGAAGCTTTCTTT.

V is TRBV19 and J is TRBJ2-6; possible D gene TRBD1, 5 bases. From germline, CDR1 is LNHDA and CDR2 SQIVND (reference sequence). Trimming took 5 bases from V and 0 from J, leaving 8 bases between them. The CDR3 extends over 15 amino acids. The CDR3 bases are TGTGCCAGTAGTTATGACAGCTCTGGGGCCAACGTCCTGACTTTC. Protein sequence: CASSYDSSGANVLTF.

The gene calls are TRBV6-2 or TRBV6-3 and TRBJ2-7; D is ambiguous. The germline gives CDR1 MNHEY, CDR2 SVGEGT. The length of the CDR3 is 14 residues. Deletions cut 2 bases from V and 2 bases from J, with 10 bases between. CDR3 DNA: TGTGCCAGCAGTTACGAGGCGCGAGCCTACGAGCAGTACTTC. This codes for CASSYEARAYEQYF.

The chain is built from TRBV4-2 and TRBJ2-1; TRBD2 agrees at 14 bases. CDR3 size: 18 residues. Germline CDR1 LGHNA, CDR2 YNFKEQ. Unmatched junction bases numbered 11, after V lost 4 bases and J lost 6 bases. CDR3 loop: CASSLRLAGGPRVNEQFF. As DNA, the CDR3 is TGTGCCAGCAGCCTGCGACTAGCGGGAGGGCCGCGGGTCAATGAGCAGTTCTTC.

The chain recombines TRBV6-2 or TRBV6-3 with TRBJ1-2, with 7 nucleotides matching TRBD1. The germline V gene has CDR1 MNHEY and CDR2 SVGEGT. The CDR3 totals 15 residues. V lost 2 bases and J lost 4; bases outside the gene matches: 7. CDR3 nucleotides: TGTGCCAGCAGTTACGGCCAGGGGGACAGCTATGGCTACACCTTC. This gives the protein CASSYGQGDSYGYTF.

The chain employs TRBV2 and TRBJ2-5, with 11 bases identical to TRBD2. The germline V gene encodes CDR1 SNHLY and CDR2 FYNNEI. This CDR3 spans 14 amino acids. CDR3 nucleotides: TGTAACTCCGGGACTAGCGGATTCCAAGAGACCCAGTACTTC. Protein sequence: CNSGTSGFQETQYF.

CDR3 in amino acids: CASSQGGRNQPQHF. The CDR3 bases are TGCGCCAGCAGCCAGGGCGGAAGAAATCAGCCCCAGCATTTT. V and J are TRBV5-1 and TRBJ1-5, with D tentatively TRBD1 (5 bases). The CDR3 has 14 residues. The V and J ends lost 4 bases and 4 bases respectively, with 12 bases between them. CDR1 SGHRS and CDR2 YFSETQ come from the germline V gene.

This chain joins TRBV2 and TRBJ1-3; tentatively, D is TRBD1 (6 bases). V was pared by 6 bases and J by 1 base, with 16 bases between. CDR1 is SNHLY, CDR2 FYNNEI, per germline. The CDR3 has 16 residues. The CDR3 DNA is TGTGCCAGCAGCCCGTGGGGGGGCAGGTCTGGAAACACCATATATTTT. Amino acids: CASSPWGGRSGNTIYF.

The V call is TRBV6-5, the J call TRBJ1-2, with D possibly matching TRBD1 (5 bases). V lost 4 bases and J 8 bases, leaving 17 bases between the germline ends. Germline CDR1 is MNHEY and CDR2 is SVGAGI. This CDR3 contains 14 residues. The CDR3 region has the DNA TGTGCCAGCAGTTCCCAAGGCGGGGGTCAGGGCTACACCTTC. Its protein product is CASSSQGGGQGYTF.

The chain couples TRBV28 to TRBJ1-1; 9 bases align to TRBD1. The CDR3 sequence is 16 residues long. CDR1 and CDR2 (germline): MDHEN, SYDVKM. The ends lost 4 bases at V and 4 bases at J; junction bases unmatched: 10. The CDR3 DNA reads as TGTGCCAGCAGTTCCGGGACAGGGCCCTTGGGCACTGAAGCTTTCTTT. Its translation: CASSSGTGPLGTEAFF. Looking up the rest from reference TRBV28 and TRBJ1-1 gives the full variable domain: DVKVTQSSRYLVKRTGEKVFLECVQDMDHENMFWYRQDPGLGLRLIYFSYDVKMKEKGDIPEGYSVSREKKERFSLILESASTNQTSMYLCASSSGTGPLGTEAFFGQGTRLTVV.